These T cell receptor beta chains were read from a single sample in a study of T cell responses to AZD1222 COVID-19 vaccine. Generated by immunoSEQ multiplex PCR, the TCRdb table keeps only in-frame clones and is missing some. The top ten clones hold less than 3.5% of a sample with just under 100,000 clones, approximately 91% of them seen once. The sample in question was peripheral blood, obtained on day 0 of AZD1222 vaccination. The receptors come from an adult in good health. CDR3s leave out the opening cysteine and the closing phenylalanine or tryptophan. Fields, in order: J gene, V gene, clone size, CDR3 protein. A row's size may be missing; if present it is once, few, many or a size class.

TRBJ1-2 TRBV5-4 . ASSLENVNGYT
TRBJ1-1 TRBV18 . ASSPPPTGGFNTEAF
TRBJ1-6 TRBV7-2 . ASSPMGVGNSPLH
TRBJ2-3 TRBV7-2 . ASSPPTQTDTQY
TRBJ2-6 TRBV4-1 few ASSQVDLGLSGANVLT
TRBJ1-1 TRBV7-2 few ASSLGSGLNTEAF
TRBJ2-7 TRBV5-1 . ASSPWGYEQY
TRBJ2-3 TRBV15 . ATSTRGAGGTQY
TRBJ1-1 TRBV5-1 . ASSNGQGAAGTEAF
TRBJ2-1 TRBV18 . ASSSLAGSSYNEQF
TRBJ1-5 TRBV19 . ASSIAGVSNQPQH
TRBJ1-6 TRBV6-1 . ASSESPGDSPLH
TRBJ2-1 TRBV28 . ASSWTSAEQF
TRBJ1-5 TRBV7-2 . ASASYSNQPQH
TRBJ1-1 TRBV6-5 . ASSSGQGNTEAF
TRBJ2-5 TRBV10-2 . ASQRGGFQETQY
TRBJ2-2 TRBV6-5 . ASSQDRGLRELF
TRBJ1-1 TRBV6-5 . ASRMAVNTEAF
TRBJ1-3 TRBV6-5 few ASSSGHRSGNTIY
TRBJ2-2 TRBV5-6 . ASSLDRGTANTGELF
TRBJ2-5 TRBV7-8 once ASSKSGGEETQY
TRBJ1-4 TRBV7-9 once ASSSGQGGGIEKLF
TRBJ1-3 TRBV9 . ASSVTVGNTIY
TRBJ1-2 TRBV27 once ASSPGLGTGYT
TRBJ1-5 TRBV2 . ASSWDRGDNQPQH
TRBJ1-1 TRBV19 . ASTVPGPRIEAF
TRBJ1-2 TRBV7-8 . ASSLFQGGYGYT
TRBJ1-5 TRBV6-5 . ASSYSQGRGQPQH
TRBJ1-1 TRBV21-1 . ASSKASANTEAF
TRBJ2-7 TRBV30 . AWTVGSHQAYEQY
TRBJ2-6 TRBV24-1 . ATSPGTGPSGANVLT
TRBJ2-3 TRBV11-3 . ASSSTTSGPDTQY
TRBJ1-5 TRBV6-1 . ASSEALGQISKSNQPQH
TRBJ1-4 TRBV15 . ATSRGQGHEKLF
TRBJ2-7 TRBV2 . ASSVPGQGTGEQY
TRBJ2-1 TRBV4-3 once ASSQEFGVYNEQF
TRBJ2-3 TRBV5-1 . ASSLGQGNTDTQY
TRBJ2-1 TRBV7-6 . ASSSSTEQF
TRBJ2-2 TRBV6-5 . ASRPSRGLGELF
TRBJ2-1 TRBV12-3/TRBV12-4 . ASRPGWANEQF
TRBJ1-4 TRBV11-2 . ASSLRGAGGREKLF
TRBJ1-6 TRBV6-5 . ASSYRAVDSPLH
TRBJ1-5 TRBV7-2 . ASSGRQGLNQPQH